This T cell receptor beta chain was identified in a study of T cells in Graves' hyperthyroidism and ophthalmopathy. The investigators amplified TCR beta CDR3 regions from RNA transcripts. TCR CDR3 underwent first-round RT-PCR with the HTBI primer set. TCRdb used MiXCR to reprocess the multiplex PCR reads, holding one entry per CDR3 protein. Here the sample spans approximately 430,000 distinct CDR3 sequences, about a sixth being singletons. V was cut by 10 bases and J by 1 base, with 11 bases left in between. Germline assignment: CDR1 ENHRY and CDR2 SYGVKD. This CDR3 spans 14 amino acids. This chain links TRBV10-3 with TRBJ2-6; no reliable D call. The receptor was isolated from a woman aged 18-29 years with Graves' hyperthyroidism. The material sequenced was blood. CDR3 DNA sequence: TGTGCCAGCGGAAAGGTATCTGGGGCCAACGTCCTGACTTTC. This sequence encodes CASGKVSGANVLTF.